This T cell receptor beta chain was retrieved from a study of vaccination effects on CD4 cells after COVID-19. Note on this clone: As yet, its antigen is unknown.

Here immunoSEQ multiplex PCR was the method, and the copy in TCRdb shows in-frame clones only, minus some. There are 55,000 to 90,000 clones in the sample; 65% to 85% occur only once, and more than 5% lies in the top ten. Germline lookup yields CDR1 MNHNS and CDR2 SASEGT. CDR3 length: 16 residues. Trimming stripped 3 bases from V and 6 bases from J, with 20 bases between. Under the ViraFEST assay, PBMC were stimulated with viral peptide pools so that antigen-specific CD4+ T cells expanded. Sequencing was performed afterwards. Having been cultured for roughly 10 days, the cells underwent CD4+ T cell isolation. Infection dated between March and December 2020, before the Alpha, Beta and Delta variants reached the United States.

The sample in question was CD4+ T cells from PBMCs cultured with HIV peptides, obtained before COVID-19 vaccination. Sample subset: HIV-1 Nef peptide pool negative control/reference culture. The sequence came from a human donor who had a prior SARS-CoV-2 infection. V gene TRBV6-1 combines with J gene TRBJ1-2; D might be TRBD1 (6 bases). CDR3 bases: TGTGCCAGCAGTGAGAGCAAGGGGGGTGGATGGAATGGCTACACCTTC. Protein product: CASSESKGGGWNGYTF.